The 2 T cell receptor beta chains below were found in one sample sequenced in a study of neurological immune-mediated disorders. MiXCR was run by TCRdb on the 5' RACE reads, yielding one entry per CDR3 protein. The table lists about 51,000 distinct CDR3 sequences, approximately 17% of them singletons. Sequencing was carried out using PBMCs. The receptors were gathered from a man aged 60 to 69 in good health.

To note about this clonotype: Mismatch with germline at one junction end may stem from a read error. The genes are TRBV15 and TRBJ2-1, with 9 bases identical to TRBD2. CDR1 is LNHNV, CDR2 YYDKDF, per germline (reference sequence). This CDR3 comprises 16 residues. The CDR3 DNA is TGTGCCACCAGCAGAGATCTAGCGGGATCTAACAATGAGCAGATCTTC. Translating gives CATSRDLAGSNNEQIF.

The genes are TRBV3-1 and TRBJ1-4, with D possibly matching TRBD1 (5 bases). V gave up 3 bases and J gave up 8 bases, with 10 bases separating them. This CDR3 is 13 amino acids long. Per the germline V gene, CDR1 is LGHDT and CDR2 is YNNKEL (reference sequence). CDR3 nucleotide sequence: TGTGCCAGCAGCCAGACCCGGGACGAAAAACTGTTTTTT. As protein: CASSQTRDEKLFF.